Listed below are T cell receptor beta chains from one sample, sequenced in a study of blood T cell repertoires in COVID-19. TCRdb's copy holds only in-frame clones and misses some; the assay was immunoSEQ multiplex PCR. The repertoire has approximately 89,000 clones, around three quarters of them found once; the top ten carry 15% to 20%. Sequencing was performed on peripheral blood. Every receptor here comes from a woman at least 80 years old with acute or convalescent COVID-19. Both conserved end residues are part of each CDR3. A D gene is named only where the DNA matches it firmly. For some rows the clone size is stated as once, few or many, or as a class when expanded; others skip it.

v_call	clone_size	d_call	j_call	cdr3_aa	cdr3_nt
TRBV19	once	TRBD2	TRBJ2-7	CASSIRTSGYEQYF	TGTGCCAGTAGTATCAGGACTAGCGGTTACGAGCAGTACTTC
TRBV11-2	few	-	TRBJ1-3	CASSLQGTGNTIYF	TGTGCCAGCAGCTTACAGGGGACTGGAAACACCATATATTTT
TRBV2	-	-	TRBJ2-7	CASSVTGSGSYEQYF	TGTGCCAGCAGTGTAACAGGCAGTGGATCCTACGAGCAGTACTTC
TRBV7-9	-	-	TRBJ1-6	CASSLDQGSPLHF	TGTGCCAGCAGCTTAGATCAGGGATCACCCCTCCACTTT
TRBV5-4	-	TRBD1	TRBJ2-6	CASSRPGTGGARSGANVLTF	TGTGCCAGCAGCCGTCCCGGGACAGGGGGCGCGAGATCTGGGGCCAACGTCCTGACTTTC
TRBV6-6	-	-	TRBJ1-4	CASVTPRGEKLFF	TGTGCCAGCGTAACCCCGCGTGGTGAAAAACTGTTTTTT
TRBV30	-	-	TRBJ2-7	CAWEQPQGYEQYF	TGTGCCTGGGAGCAACCACAGGGCTACGAGCAGTACTTC
TRBV5-1	-	-	TRBJ2-6	CASSLPDSSGANVLTF	TGCGCCAGCAGCTTACCTGACTCCTCTGGGGCCAACGTCCTGACTTTC
TRBV5-1	-	-	TRBJ2-7	CASSTSPPSYEQYF	TGCGCCAGCAGCACTAGCCCCCCCTCCTACGAGCAGTACTTC
TRBV11-3	-	-	TRBJ2-1	CASSGFDNEQFF	TGTGCCAGCAGCGGCTTCGACAATGAGCAGTTCTTC
TRBV4-1	-	-	TRBJ2-7	CASSQDRQVYYEQYF	TGCGCCAGCAGCCAAGATAGGCAGGTCTACTACGAGCAGTACTTC
TRBV3-1/TRBV3-2	few	-	TRBJ2-2	CASSRKGDTGELFF	TGTGCCAGCAGCCGCAAAGGGGACACCGGGGAGCTGTTTTTT
TRBV19	-	TRBD2	TRBJ2-1	CASRLTTSGSWYEQFF	TGTGCCAGTCGCCTCACGACTAGCGGGAGTTGGTATGAGCAGTTCTTC
TRBV6-5	-	TRBD1	TRBJ1-1	CASMDRYTEAFF	TGTGCCAGCATGGACAGGTACACTGAAGCTTTCTTT
TRBV7-9	-	-	TRBJ2-3	CASSQTDTQYF	TGTGCCAGCAGCCAAACAGATACGCAGTATTTT
TRBV3-1/TRBV3-2	-	TRBD2	TRBJ2-5	CASSRRLAWETQYF	TGTGCCAGCAGCCGCCGACTAGCGTGGGAGACCCAGTACTTC
TRBV5-6	few	-	TRBJ2-5	CASSLSAGRKTQYF	TGTGCCAGCAGCTTGAGCGCAGGGCGAAAGACCCAGTACTTC
TRBV3-1/TRBV3-2	-	-	TRBJ2-4	CASSHGVGEVKNIQYF	TGTGCCAGCAGTCACGGCGTAGGGGAGGTCAAAAACATTCAGTACTTC
TRBV2	-	TRBD1	TRBJ1-2	CASSVRGARRYGYTF	TGTGCCAGCAGTGTCAGGGGGGCACGTCGCTATGGCTACACCTTC
TRBV6-6	-	-	TRBJ1-2	CASSYPLSTVDGYTF	TGTGCCAGCAGTTACCCTTTATCGACAGTAGATGGCTACACCTTC
TRBV18	-	-	TRBJ1-1	CASSHREGRMNTEAFF	TGTGCCAGCTCACATCGGGAGGGAAGGATGAACACTGAAGCTTTCTTT
TRBV5-1	-	-	TRBJ1-1	CASSSDTHTEAFF	TGCGCCAGCAGCTCCGACACCCACACTGAAGCTTTCTTT
TRBV19	few	-	TRBJ2-1	CASSRGLLNEQFF	TGTGCCAGTAGTAGGGGCCTCTTGAATGAGCAGTTCTTC
TRBV28	-	-	TRBJ1-2	CASSLADYGYTF	TGTGCCAGCAGTTTGGCGGACTATGGCTACACCTTC
TRBV5-6	many	-	TRBJ1-2	CASSLVQGPNYGYTF	TGTGCCAGCAGCTTGGTTCAGGGCCCTAACTATGGCTACACCTTC
TRBV3-1/TRBV3-2	-	-	TRBJ1-4	CASSPKVGGGEKLFF	TGTGCCAGCAGCCCTAAGGTGGGGGGAGGTGAAAAACTGTTTTTT
TRBV6-1	once	TRBD1	TRBJ2-7	CASSEPGQGTYEQYF	TGTGCCAGCAGTGAGCCGGGACAGGGAACTTACGAGCAGTACTTC
TRBV19	-	-	TRBJ1-1	CASSPYLDGGTEAFF	TGTGCCAGTAGTCCCTACCTCGACGGGGGCACTGAAGCTTTCTTT
TRBV9	-	-	TRBJ1-1	CASSSDRPPFF	TGTGCCAGCAGTTCCGACAGGCCCCCTTTCTTT
TRBV25-1	-	-	TRBJ2-6	CASSEYQGPSSGANVLTF	TGTGCCAGCAGTGAATATCAGGGGCCGAGCTCTGGGGCCAACGTCCTGACTTTC
TRBV5-8	-	TRBD1	TRBJ2-1	CASSLDRGTYNEQFF	TGTGCCAGCAGCTTGGACAGGGGCACCTACAATGAGCAGTTCTTC
TRBV9	-	-	TRBJ2-2	CASSPLRQGRKGELFF	TGTGCCAGCAGCCCCCTACGGCAGGGCAGGAAGGGGGAGCTGTTTTTT
TRBV10-3	-	-	TRBJ1-2	CAISESAANYGYTF	TGTGCCATCAGTGAGTCTGCAGCTAACTATGGCTACACCTTC
TRBV11-2	-	TRBD2	TRBJ2-1	CASSRLAGGPNNEQFF	TGTGCCAGCAGCCGACTAGCGGGAGGGCCCAACAATGAGCAGTTCTTC
TRBV6-5	once	TRBD1	TRBJ1-5	CASSYSQGGNQPQHF	TGTGCCAGCAGTTACTCGCAGGGGGGCAATCAGCCCCAGCATTTT
TRBV18	-	-	TRBJ1-1	CASSTGRDTEAFF	TGTGCCAGCTCGACAGGAAGAGACACTGAAGCTTTCTTT
TRBV24-1	-	-	TRBJ1-3	CATSDFSGVPGNTIYF	TGTGCCACCAGTGATTTCTCGGGGGTACCTGGAAACACCATATATTTT
TRBV9	-	-	TRBJ2-3	CASSSRTGTDTQYF	TGTGCCAGCAGCTCCAGGACTGGCACAGATACGCAGTATTTT
TRBV10-3	-	-	TRBJ1-1	CAISEPRLFYADMNTEAFF	TGTGCCATCAGTGAGCCGAGGTTGTTCTACGCAGATATGAACACTGAAGCTTTCTTT
TRBV7-7	-	-	TRBJ2-2	CASSPRAGELFF	TGTGCCAGCAGCCCGCGGGCCGGGGAGCTGTTTTTT
TRBV11-2	-	-	TRBJ2-7	CASSLVRGTYEQYF	TGTGCCAGCAGCTTAGTGCGGGGTACCTACGAGCAGTACTTC